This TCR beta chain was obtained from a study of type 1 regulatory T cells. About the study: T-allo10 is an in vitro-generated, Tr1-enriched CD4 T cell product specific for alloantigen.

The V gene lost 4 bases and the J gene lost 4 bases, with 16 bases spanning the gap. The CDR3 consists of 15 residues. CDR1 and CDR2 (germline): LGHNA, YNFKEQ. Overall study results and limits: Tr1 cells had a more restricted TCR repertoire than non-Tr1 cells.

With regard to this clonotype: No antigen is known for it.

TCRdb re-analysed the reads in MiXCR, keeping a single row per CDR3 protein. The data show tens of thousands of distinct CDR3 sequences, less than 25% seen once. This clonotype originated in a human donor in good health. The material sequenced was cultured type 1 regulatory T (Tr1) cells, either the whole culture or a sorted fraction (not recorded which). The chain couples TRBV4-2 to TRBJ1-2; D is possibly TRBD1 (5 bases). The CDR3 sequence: CASSPRAGTFYGYTF. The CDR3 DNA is TGTGCCAGCAGCCCAAGGGCAGGGACCTTCTATGGCTACACCTTC.